The T cell receptor beta chain described here comes from a study of T cells in Graves' hyperthyroidism and ophthalmopathy. From roughly 10 ml of fresh peripheral blood, PBMCs were isolated. The table lists this clonotype with many counts. There were TCR beta CDR3 regions amplified from RNA transcripts. First-round RT-PCR targeting the TCR CDR3 was performed with the HTBI primer set. TCRdb itself ran the multiplex PCR reads through MiXCR, one entry per CDR3 protein. Among about 250,000 distinct CDR3 sequences listed, around 25% were seen once. Looked up from germline, CDR1 is SGHAT and CDR2 is FQNNGV. This CDR3 is 16 amino acids long. Trimming took off 0 bases at V and 2 bases at J, with 11 bases between the two ends.

The rearrangement joins TRBV11-2 to TRBJ2-4; D could derive from TRBD1 or TRBD2 (6 bases each). This receptor was taken from a woman in her thirties or forties with Graves' ophthalmopathy. Sequencing was done on a sample of blood. DNA for the CDR3: TGTGCCAGCAGCTTAGATCCGGGGGCAACCAAAAACATTCAGTACTTC. Encoded protein: CASSLDPGATKNIQYF.